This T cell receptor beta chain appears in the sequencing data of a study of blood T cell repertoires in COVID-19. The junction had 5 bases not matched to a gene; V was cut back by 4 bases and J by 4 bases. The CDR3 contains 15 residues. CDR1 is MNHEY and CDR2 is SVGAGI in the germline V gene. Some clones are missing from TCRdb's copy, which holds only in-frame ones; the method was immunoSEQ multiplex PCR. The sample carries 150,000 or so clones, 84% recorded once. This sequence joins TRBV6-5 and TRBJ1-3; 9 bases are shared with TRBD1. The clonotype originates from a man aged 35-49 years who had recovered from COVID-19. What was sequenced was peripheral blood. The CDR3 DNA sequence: TGTGCCAGCAGTTTAACAGGGGGCTCAGGAAACACCATATATTTT. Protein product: CASSLTGGSGNTIYF.